This TCR beta chain is from a study of blood T cell repertoires in COVID-19 (TCRdb year 2020). Regarding the complete study: Samples covering the acute and convalescent phases of COVID-19 were provided by collaborators in the United States, Italy and Spain. The prospective study material was composed of cDNA or gDNA derived from T cells, B-cell-depleted T cells, or PBMCs. Deeply sampled blood TCRbeta repertoires from subjects exposed to, actively infected with, or recovered from COVID-19 were included in the dataset. The repertoires were made available in a free public database intended to serve as a resource for research on the immune response to SARS-CoV-2. The samples were drawn from the first 160 participants of the ongoing ImmuneRACE study and from 1,254 subjects provided by 6 global collaborators. Nearly every sample came with metadata listing a de-identified subject ID, COVID-19 status, age in years and sex. Where available, HLA class I and class II types were obtained from metadata supplied by the sample provider rather than from assay-based typing.

The immunoSEQ Assay, a bias-controlled multiplex PCR, was used to amplify TCRbeta CDR3 regions from genomic DNA. As for how the authors treated the data: The number of nucleated cells in each sample was estimated from the amplification of reference gene primers within the assay. To quantify the absolute abundance of each unique TCRbeta CDR3 rearrangement, sequence reads were collapsed and filtered. For each sample, productive Simpson clonality was calculated by taking the square root of Simpson's diversity index across productive rearrangements. In TCRdb, the immuneACCESS table is reduced to in-frame sequences with V and J assigned. These tables do not hold every clone; where another copy was compared, an unresolved V gene accounts for under half, and the others remain unexplained. V and J calls and clone size come straight from that table; D and trimming were deduced from the DNA. For this sample there are about 480,000 clones; around 89% appear just once. Jointly, the top ten make up roughly 1.9% of the sample.

Enrolling through a virtual design, the prospective study's participants ranged in age from about 18 to 89 years and lived across 20 to 25 United States geographic areas. Cohort assignment in the prospective study relied on participant-reported clinical history from a screening survey and a study questionnaire. Recovered participants in ImmuneRACE Cohort 3 were defined by two consecutive negative NP/OP PCR tests, clearance by a healthcare professional, or resolution of symptoms. Each participant in the prospective study had whole blood, serum and a nasopharyngeal or oropharyngeal swab collected by mobile phlebotomists. Additional blood draws and questionnaires over a 2-month period could optionally be provided by prospective study participants. Before DNA extraction, prospective study blood samples were shipped either frozen or at room temperature. To note about this clone: This receptor's antigen is unknown. Per-base qualities were not stored, and no clone one base away is much larger.

General findings and caveats noted by the study authors: The quantity of clinical and demographic metadata differed by source and by participant and was supplied without curation.

V loses 5 bases at its end and J loses 4 bases; junction bases beyond the gene matches: 1. The CDR1 and CDR2 encoded by the germline V gene are SGHTA and FQGNSA. There are 14 amino acids in the CDR3, from cysteine to phenylalanine inclusive. The sequence is cut down to CDR3 DNA, 42 bases in frame from base 1. Recombination joined TRBV7-2 with TRBJ2-2, with 10 junctional bases fitting TRBD2. The sequencing sample was made of PBMCs or T cells enriched from blood (not recorded which). The source is a woman aged 40 to 50 who had recovered from COVID-19. The CDR3 has the sequence CASSRTSGTGELFF. The DNA sequence is given as TGTGCCAGCAGCAGGACTAGCGGCACCGGGGAGCTGTTTTTT.